This T cell receptor (beta chain) was sequenced during a study of control samples from healthy donors and cancer patients. TCRdb's table, derived via immunoSEQ multiplex PCR, lists solely in-frame clones and lacks some. Altogether roughly 88,000 clones are present, about nine tenths being singletons, with the ten largest covering around 1%. Germline V lookup: CDR1 SGDLS, CDR2 YYNGEE. Deletions cut 0 bases from V and 5 bases from J, with 11 bases between. The CDR3 runs 14 residues. The rearrangement uses TRBV9 and TRBJ1-1; maybe TRBD1 (5 bases). The sample taken for sequencing was blood. The source of this sequence is a woman in her twenties or thirties in good health. In DNA, the CDR3 is TGTGCCAGCAGCGTAGGGGGGGGGAGTACTGAAGCTTTCTTT. Translated: CASSVGGGSTEAFF. The whole variable domain, remainder taken from reference TRBV9 and TRBJ1-1, is DSGVTQTPKHLITATGQRVTLRCSPRSGDLSVYWYQQSLDQGLQFLIQYYNGEERAKGNILERFSAQQFPDLHSELNLSSLELGDSALYFCASSVGGGSTEAFFGQGTRLTVV.